The 3 T cell receptor beta chains reported below all come from one sample, sequenced in a study of OX40 agonist ivuxolimab in advanced cancers. Only in-frame clones appear in the TCRdb table, and some are missing; sequencing was by immunoSEQ multiplex PCR. This table has approximately 50,000 clones, around four fifths appearing once. Specimen: CD4+ or CD8+ T cells sorted from blood, collected in a trial of the OX40 agonist ivuxolimab. The receptors here all came from an adult with an advanced solid tumor such as melanoma, head and neck, liver or kidney cancer.

The CDR3 sequence is CASSSNGLDQPQHF. CDR3 nucleotide sequence: TGTGCCAGCAGCTCCAATGGGCTCGATCAGCCCCAGCATTTT. The V gene is TRBV7-6, the J gene TRBJ1-5; D is uncertain. V dropped 4 bases and J dropped 5 bases, with 12 bases sitting between them. This CDR3 region has 14 residues. Germline CDR1 and CDR2: SGHVS and FNYEAQ.

This rearrangement joins TRBV7-2 to TRBJ2-3, with D hard to call. CDR1 and CDR2 (germline): SGHTA, FQGNSA. V was pared by 5 bases and J by 2 bases, with 8 bases between. The CDR3 loop spans 13 amino acids. DNA for the CDR3: TGTGCCAGCAGCCCCTACCCCACAGATACGCAGTATTTT. Amino acid sequence: CASSPYPTDTQYF.

CDR3 region: CVSSGYNEQFF. CDR3 nucleotide sequence: TGTGTGAGCAGCGGATACAATGAGCAGTTCTTC. V is TRBV28 and J is TRBJ2-1, with D tentatively TRBD2 (5 bases). Germline CDR1 is MDHEN and CDR2 is SYDVKM. The CDR3 length is 11 residues.